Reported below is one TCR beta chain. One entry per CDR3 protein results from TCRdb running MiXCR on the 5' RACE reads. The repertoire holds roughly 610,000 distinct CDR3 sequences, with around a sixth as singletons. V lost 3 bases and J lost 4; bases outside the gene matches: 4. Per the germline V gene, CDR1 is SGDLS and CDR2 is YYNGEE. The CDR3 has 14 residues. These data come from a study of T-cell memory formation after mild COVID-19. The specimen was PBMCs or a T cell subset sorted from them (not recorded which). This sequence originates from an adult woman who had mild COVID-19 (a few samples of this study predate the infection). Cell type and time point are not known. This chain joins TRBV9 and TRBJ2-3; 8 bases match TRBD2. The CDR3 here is CASSAGGLADTQYF. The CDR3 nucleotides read TGTGCCAGCAGCGCGGGGGGGCTTGCAGATACGCAGTATTTT. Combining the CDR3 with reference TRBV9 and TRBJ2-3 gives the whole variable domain DSGVTQTPKHLITATGQRVTLRCSPRSGDLSVYWYQQSLDQGLQFLIQYYNGEERAKGNILERFSAQQFPDLHSELNLSSLELGDSALYFCASSAGGLADTQYFGPGTRLTVL.